The TCR beta chain under discussion was sequenced for a study of blood T cell repertoires in COVID-19. Study-wide background: The cDNA or gDNA used as material had been derived from T cells, B-cell-depleted T cells, or PBMCs.

Trimming pared 7 bases from V and 8 bases from J, leaving 19 bases between. CDR3 length: 14 residues. Looked up from germline, CDR1 is MNHEY and CDR2 is SVGAGI. Only in-frame clones appear in the TCRdb table, and some are missing; sequencing was by immunoSEQ multiplex PCR. This table has some 96,000 clones, 86% appearing once. The sequence derives from a man over 45 with acute or convalescent COVID-19. Sequenced: peripheral blood. The chain employs TRBV6-5 and TRBJ2-3; no definite D call. This CDR3 reads CASNRLPPTGTQYF. The DNA of the CDR3 is TGTGCCAGCAACCGACTGCCTCCAACCGGTACGCAGTATTTT.